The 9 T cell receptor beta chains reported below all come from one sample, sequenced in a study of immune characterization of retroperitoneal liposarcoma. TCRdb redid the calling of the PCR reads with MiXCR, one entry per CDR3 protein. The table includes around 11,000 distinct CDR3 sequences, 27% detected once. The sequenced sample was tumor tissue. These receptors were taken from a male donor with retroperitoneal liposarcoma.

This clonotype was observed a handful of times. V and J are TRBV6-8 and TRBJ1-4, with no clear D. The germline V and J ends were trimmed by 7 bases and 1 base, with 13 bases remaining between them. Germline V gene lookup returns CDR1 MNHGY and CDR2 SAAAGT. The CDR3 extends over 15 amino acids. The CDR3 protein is CASTDPRGTNEKLFF. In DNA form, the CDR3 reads TGTGCCAGCACCGACCCCCGGGGAACTAATGAAAAACTGTTTTTT.

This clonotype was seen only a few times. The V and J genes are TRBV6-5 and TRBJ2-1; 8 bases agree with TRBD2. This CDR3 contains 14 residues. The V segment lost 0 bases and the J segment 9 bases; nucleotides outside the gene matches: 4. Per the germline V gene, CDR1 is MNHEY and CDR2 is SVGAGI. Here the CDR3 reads CASSYSGTSGEQFF. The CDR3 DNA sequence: TGTGCCAGCAGTTACTCGGGGACTAGTGGTGAGCAGTTCTTC.

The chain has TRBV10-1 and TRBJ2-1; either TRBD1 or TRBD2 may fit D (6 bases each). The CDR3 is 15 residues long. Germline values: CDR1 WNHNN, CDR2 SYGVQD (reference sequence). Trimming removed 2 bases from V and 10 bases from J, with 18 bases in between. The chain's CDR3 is CASSEDRRGIREQFF. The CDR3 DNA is TGCGCCAGCAGTGAGGACAGGAGGGGCATCCGCGAGCAGTTCTTC.

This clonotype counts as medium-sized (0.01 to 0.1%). The DNA of the CDR3 is TGTGCCAGCAGTCCCCGGACAGGGTTTAGCTCCTACGAGCAGTACTTC. This encodes CASSPRTGFSSYEQYF. This sequence joins TRBV6-1 and TRBJ2-1, with 8 bases aligning to TRBD1. The J call is in doubt because the DNA end fits TRBJ2-7 better. Germline V gene sequence: CDR1 MNHNS, CDR2 SASEGT. The length of the CDR3 is 16 residues.

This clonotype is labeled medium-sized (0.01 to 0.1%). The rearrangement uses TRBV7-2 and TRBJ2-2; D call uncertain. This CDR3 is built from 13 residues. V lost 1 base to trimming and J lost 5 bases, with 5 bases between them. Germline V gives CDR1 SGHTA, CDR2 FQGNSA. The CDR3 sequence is CASSLGRTGELFF. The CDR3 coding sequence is TGTGCCAGCAGCTTAGGCCGGACCGGGGAGCTGTTTTTT.

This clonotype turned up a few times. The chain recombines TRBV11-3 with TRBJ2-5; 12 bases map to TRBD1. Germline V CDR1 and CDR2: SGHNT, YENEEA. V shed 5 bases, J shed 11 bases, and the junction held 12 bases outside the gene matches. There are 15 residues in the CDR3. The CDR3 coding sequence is TGTGCCAGCAGCCCTCCGGGACAGGGGGCCGATGAGCAGTACTTC. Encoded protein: CASSPPGQGADEQYF.

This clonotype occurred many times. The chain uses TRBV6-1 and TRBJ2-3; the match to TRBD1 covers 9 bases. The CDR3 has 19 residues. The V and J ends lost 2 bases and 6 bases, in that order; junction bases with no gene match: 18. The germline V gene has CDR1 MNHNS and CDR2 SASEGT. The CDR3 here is CASSEYYSPGTGFADTQYF. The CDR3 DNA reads TGTGCCAGCAGTGAATATTATTCCCCCGGGACAGGGTTTGCGGATACGCAGTATTTT.

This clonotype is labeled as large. In DNA, the CDR3 is TGTGCCAGCAGCTCGCGGGGGGTCTACAATGAGCAGTTCTTC. Its translation: CASSSRGVYNEQFF. V and J are TRBV7-2 and TRBJ2-1; 8 nucleotides match TRBD2. V was pared by 4 bases and J by 3 bases, with 2 bases of the junction left unmatched. The CDR3 covers 14 residues. Germline assignment: CDR1 SGHTA and CDR2 FQGNSA. Full variable domain (remainder filled in from reference TRBV7-2 and TRBJ2-1): GAGVSQSPSNKVTEKGKDVELRCDPISGHTALYWYRQSLGQGLEFLIYFQGNSAPDKSGLPSDRFSAERTGGSVSTLTIQRTQQEDSAVYLCASSSRGVYNEQFFGPGTRLTVL.

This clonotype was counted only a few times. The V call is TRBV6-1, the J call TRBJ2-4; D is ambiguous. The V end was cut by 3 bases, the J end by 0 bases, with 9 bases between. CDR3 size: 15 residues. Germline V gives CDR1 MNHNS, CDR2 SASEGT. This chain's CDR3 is CASSDMTSAKNIQYF. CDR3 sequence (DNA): TGTGCCAGCAGTGATATGACTTCAGCCAAAAACATTCAGTACTTC.